Presented here are 10 T cell receptor beta chains from one specimen sequenced in a study of T cells after yellow fever vaccination. One entry per CDR3 protein results from TCRdb running MiXCR on the 5' RACE reads. The table records under 250,000 distinct CDR3 sequences, 6.9% of them present only once. Sequenced material: CD4+ T cells sorted from PBMCs, taken 15 days after the yellow fever booster vaccination. The source of these receptors is a man younger than 45 who received the YFV17D yellow fever vaccine.

This sequence joins TRBV29-1 and TRBJ2-3; D possibly corresponds to TRBD2 (5 bases). CDR1 is SQVTM, CDR2 ANQGSEA, per germline. CDR3 length: 11 residues. The V end was cut by 5 bases, the J end by 6 bases, with 9 bases between. The CDR3 coding sequence is TGCAGCGTTCTAGGCGGGGATACGCAGTATTTT. Translating gives CSVLGGDTQYF.

V usage is TRBV7-2 and J usage is TRBJ2-5; D is possibly TRBD1 or TRBD2 (6 bases each). CDR1 and CDR2 from the germline V gene are SGHTA and FQGNSA. The CDR3 is 16 amino acids. Trimming stripped 8 bases from V and 3 bases from J, with 22 bases between. The CDR3 region has the DNA TGTGCCAGCGCCGGGGGCGTCGCCGACTCTAAAGAGACCCAGTACTTC. It codes for CASAGGVADSKETQYF.

This clonotype was seen repeatedly, ten times or more. The chain has TRBV9 and TRBJ2-5; D is unresolved. CDR1 and CDR2 from the germline V gene are SGDLS and YYNGEE. The CDR3 runs 13 residues. Trimming removed 4 bases from V and 4 bases from J, with 11 bases in between. CDR3 protein: CASSPGSRETQYF. The CDR3, as DNA: TGTGCCAGCAGCCCAGGATCACGAGAGACCCAGTACTTC.

This clonotype showed up just a few times. The chain couples TRBV29-1 to TRBJ2-1; the D gene is possibly TRBD2 (5 bases). Germline V gene data show CDR1 as SQVTM and CDR2 as ANQGSEA. The CDR3 covers 15 residues. The ends were cut back, 3 bases at V and 0 bases at J, with 12 bases in the middle. CDR3 nucleotide sequence: TGCAGCGTTGACCGACTAACTAGCTCCTACAATGAGCAGTTCTTC. Translating gives CSVDRLTSSYNEQFF.

This clonotype was picked up many times. The chain recombines TRBV7-2 with TRBJ2-2; D ambiguous. The germline V gene encodes CDR1 SGHTA and CDR2 FQGNSA. Trimming cost V 5 bases and J 2 bases, with 12 bases left between them. The CDR3 has 15 amino acids. The DNA for the CDR3 is TGTGCCAGCAGCGCACCCCTATCAAACACCGGGGAGCTGTTTTTT. Residues: CASSAPLSNTGELFF.

This rearrangement joins TRBV25-1 to TRBJ2-7; no definite D call. This CDR3 comprises 13 residues. V was pared by 6 bases and J by 2 bases, with 11 bases between. Germline V CDR1 and CDR2: MGHDK, SYGVNS. The CDR3 nucleotides read TGTGCCAGCAGGGCCTCCGGAGCCTACGAGCAGTACTTC. It translates to CASRASGAYEQYF.

This clonotype was detected a few times. The V call is TRBV27, the J call TRBJ2-5, with 12 bases lining up with TRBD2. Germline V lookup: CDR1 MNHEY, CDR2 SMNVEV (reference sequence). The ends lost 6 bases at V and 1 base at J; junction bases unmatched: 15. The CDR3 contains 19 residues. Here the CDR3 DNA reads TGTGCCAGCAGACGGGGGCAAATACGGACTAGCGGGGTCCAAGAGACCCAGTACTTC. It specifies CASRRGQIRTSGVQETQYF.

This clonotype was detected only a few times. The chain's CDR3 is CASSEGPLSYEQYF. As DNA, the CDR3 is TGTGCCAGCAGCGAGGGTCCACTCTCCTACGAGCAGTACTTC. The genes are TRBV7-2 and TRBJ2-7; D possibly corresponds to TRBD2 (5 bases). There are 14 residues in the CDR3. Trimming stripped 5 bases from V and 0 bases from J, with 11 bases between. Looked up from germline, CDR1 is SGHTA and CDR2 is FQGNSA.

This clonotype has a handful of counts. DNA for the CDR3: TGCAGTGCCACGGGACAGGTCCAAGAGACCCAGTACTTC. Its translation is CSATGQVQETQYF. This chain links TRBV20-1 with TRBJ2-5, with 8 bases fitting TRBD1. The CDR3 totals 13 residues. Per germline, CDR1 DFQATT and CDR2 SNEGSKA (reference sequence). V shed 6 bases and J 1 base; nucleotides not matched to a gene: 4.

This sequence joins TRBV6-1 and TRBJ2-7; 10 positions match TRBD1. Germline V gene sequence: CDR1 MNHNS, CDR2 SASEGT. The trim removed 6 bases at V and 4 bases at J, leaving 6 bases unmatched. This CDR3 contains 14 residues. Here the CDR3 reads CASRSDRGRYEQYF. CDR3 coding DNA: TGTGCCAGCAGGTCAGACAGGGGGCGGTACGAGCAGTACTTC.